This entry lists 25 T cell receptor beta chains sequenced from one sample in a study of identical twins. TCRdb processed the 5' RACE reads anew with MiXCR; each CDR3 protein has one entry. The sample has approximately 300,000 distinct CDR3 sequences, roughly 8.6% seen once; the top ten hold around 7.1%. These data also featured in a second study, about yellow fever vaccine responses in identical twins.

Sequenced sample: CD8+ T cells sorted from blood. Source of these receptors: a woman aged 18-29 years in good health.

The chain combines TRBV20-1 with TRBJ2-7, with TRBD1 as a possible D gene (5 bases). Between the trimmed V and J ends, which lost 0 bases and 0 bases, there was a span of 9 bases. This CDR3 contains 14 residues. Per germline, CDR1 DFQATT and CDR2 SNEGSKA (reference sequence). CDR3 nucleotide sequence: TGCAGTGCTAGAGATTGGGGCAGCTCCTACGAGCAGTACTTC. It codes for CSARDWGSSYEQYF.

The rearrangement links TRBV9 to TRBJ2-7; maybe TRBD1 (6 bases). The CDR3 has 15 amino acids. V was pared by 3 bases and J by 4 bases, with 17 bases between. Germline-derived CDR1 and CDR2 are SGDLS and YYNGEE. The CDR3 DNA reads TGTGCCAGCAGCGCCCCTCCACAGGGCCGGTACGAGCAGTACTTC. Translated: CASSAPPQGRYEQYF.

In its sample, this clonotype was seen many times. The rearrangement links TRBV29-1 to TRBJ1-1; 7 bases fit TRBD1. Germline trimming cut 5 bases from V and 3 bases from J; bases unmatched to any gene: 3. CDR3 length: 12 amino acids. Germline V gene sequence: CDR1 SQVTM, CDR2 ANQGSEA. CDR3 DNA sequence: TGCAGCGTTACACAGGGGTACACTGAAGCTTTCTTT. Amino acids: CSVTQGYTEAFF. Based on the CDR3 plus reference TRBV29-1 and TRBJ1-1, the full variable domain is SAVISQKPSRDICQRGTSLTIQCQVDSQVTMMFWYRQQPGQSLTLIATANQGSEATYESGFVIDKFPISRPNLTFSTLTVSNMSPEDSSIYLCSVTQGYTEAFFGQGTRLTVV.

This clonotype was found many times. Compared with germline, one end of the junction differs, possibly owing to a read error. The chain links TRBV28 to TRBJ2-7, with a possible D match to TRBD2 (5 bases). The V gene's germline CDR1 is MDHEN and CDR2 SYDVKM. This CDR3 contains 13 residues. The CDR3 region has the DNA TGTGCCAGCAGTTTGGCTAGCTCCAACGAGCAGTACTTC. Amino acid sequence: CASSLASSNEQYF.

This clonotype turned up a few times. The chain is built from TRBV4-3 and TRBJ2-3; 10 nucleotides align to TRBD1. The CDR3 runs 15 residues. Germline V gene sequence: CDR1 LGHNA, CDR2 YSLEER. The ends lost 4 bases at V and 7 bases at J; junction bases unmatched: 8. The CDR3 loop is CASSPGQGMGHTQYF. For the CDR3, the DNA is TGCGCCAGCAGCCCGGGACAGGGGATGGGTCATACGCAGTATTTT.

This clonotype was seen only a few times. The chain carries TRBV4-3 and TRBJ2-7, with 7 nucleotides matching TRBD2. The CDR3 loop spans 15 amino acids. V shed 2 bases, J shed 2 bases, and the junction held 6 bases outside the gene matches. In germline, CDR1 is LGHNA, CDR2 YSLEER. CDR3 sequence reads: CASSQSASGTYEQYF. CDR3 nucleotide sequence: TGCGCCAGCAGCCAATCGGCTAGCGGAACCTACGAGCAGTACTTC.

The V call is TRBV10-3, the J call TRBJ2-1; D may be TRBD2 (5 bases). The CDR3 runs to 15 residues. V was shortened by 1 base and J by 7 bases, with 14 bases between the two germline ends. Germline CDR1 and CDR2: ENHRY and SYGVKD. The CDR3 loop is CAISELGLGENEQFF. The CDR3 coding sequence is TGTGCCATCAGTGAGTTAGGTCTGGGAGAGAATGAGCAGTTCTTC.

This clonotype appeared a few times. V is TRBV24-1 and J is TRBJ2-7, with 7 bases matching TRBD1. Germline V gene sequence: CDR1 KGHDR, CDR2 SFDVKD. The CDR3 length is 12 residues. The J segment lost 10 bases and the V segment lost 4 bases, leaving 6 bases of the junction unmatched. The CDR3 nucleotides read TGTGCCACCAGTGAAATGGGACAGCTACAGTACTTC. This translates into CATSEMGQLQYF.

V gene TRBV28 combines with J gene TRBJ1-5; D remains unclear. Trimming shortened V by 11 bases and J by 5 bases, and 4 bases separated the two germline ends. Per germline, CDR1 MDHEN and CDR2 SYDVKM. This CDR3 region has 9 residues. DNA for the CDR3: TGTGCCGTAGATCAGCCCCAGCATTTT. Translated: CAVDQPQHF.

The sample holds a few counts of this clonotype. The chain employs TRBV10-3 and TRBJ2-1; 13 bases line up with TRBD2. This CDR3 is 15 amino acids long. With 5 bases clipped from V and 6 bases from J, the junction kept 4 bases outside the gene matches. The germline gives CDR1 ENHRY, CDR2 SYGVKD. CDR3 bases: TGTGCCATCAGTCCAACTAGCGGGGGGGTCAATGAGCAGTTCTTC. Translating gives CAISPTSGGVNEQFF.

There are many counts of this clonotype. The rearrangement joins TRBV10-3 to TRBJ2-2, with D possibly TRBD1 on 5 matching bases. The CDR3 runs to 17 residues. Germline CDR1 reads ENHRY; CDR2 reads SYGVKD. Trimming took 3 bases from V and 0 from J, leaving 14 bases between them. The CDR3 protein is CAISDRAGNANTGELFF. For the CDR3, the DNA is TGTGCCATCAGTGATCGGGCAGGGAATGCGAACACCGGGGAGCTGTTTTTT.

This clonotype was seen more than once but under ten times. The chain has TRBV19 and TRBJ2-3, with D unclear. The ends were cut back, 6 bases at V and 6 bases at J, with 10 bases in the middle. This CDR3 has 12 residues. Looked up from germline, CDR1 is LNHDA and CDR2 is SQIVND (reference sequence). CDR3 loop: CASSDGPDTQYF. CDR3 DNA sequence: TGTGCCAGTAGCGATGGCCCGGATACGCAGTATTTT.

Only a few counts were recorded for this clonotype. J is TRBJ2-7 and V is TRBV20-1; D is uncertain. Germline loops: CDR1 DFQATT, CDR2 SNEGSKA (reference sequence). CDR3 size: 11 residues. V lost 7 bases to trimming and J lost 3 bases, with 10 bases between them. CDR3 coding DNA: TGCAGTGTAAGCAGAAGCTACGAGCAGTACTTC. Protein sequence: CSVSRSYEQYF.

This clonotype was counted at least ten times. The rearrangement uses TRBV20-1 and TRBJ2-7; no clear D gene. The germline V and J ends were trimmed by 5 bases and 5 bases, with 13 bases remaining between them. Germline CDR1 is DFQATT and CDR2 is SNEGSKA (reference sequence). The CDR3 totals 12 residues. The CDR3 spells CSAPIRSDEQYF. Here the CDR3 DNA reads TGCAGTGCTCCGATCCGATCGGACGAGCAGTACTTC.

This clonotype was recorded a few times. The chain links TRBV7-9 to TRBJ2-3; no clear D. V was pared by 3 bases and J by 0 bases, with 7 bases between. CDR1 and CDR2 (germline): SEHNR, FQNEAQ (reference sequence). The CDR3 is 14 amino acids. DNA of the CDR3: TGTGCCAGCAGCTTTGCCCAGAGCACAGATACGCAGTATTTT. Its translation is CASSFAQSTDTQYF.

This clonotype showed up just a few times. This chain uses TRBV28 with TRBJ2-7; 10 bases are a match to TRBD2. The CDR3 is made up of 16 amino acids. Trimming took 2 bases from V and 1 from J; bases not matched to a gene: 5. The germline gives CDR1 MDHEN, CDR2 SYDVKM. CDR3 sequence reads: CASSLIGLAVSYEQYF. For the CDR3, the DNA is TGTGCCAGCAGTTTAATCGGACTAGCGGTATCCTACGAGCAGTACTTC.

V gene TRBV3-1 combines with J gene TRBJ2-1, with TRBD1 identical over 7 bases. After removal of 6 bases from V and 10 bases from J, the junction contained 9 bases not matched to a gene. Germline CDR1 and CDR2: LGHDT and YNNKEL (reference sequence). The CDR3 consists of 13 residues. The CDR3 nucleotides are TGTGCCAGCAGGCCGACAGGGCTTGACGAGCAGTTCTTC. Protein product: CASRPTGLDEQFF.

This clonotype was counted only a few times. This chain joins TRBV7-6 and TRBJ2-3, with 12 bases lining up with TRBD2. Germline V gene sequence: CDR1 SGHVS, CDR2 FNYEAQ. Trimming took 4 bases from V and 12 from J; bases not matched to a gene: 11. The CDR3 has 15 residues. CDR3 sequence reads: CASSSGLAGTPSQYF. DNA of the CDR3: TGTGCCAGCAGCTCCGGACTAGCGGGAACGCCCAGTCAGTATTTT.

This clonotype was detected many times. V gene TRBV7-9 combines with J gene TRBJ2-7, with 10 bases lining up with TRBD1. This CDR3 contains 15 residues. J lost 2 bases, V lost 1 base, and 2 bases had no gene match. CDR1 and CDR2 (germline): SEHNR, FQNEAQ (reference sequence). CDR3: CASSLETGGTYEQYF. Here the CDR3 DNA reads TGTGCCAGCAGCTTAGAGACAGGGGGCACCTACGAGCAGTACTTC.

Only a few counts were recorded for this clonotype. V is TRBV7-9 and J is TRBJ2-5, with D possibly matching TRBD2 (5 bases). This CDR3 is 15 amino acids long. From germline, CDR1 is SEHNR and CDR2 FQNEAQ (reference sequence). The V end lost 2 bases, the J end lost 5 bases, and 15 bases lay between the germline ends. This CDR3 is CASSLLTSPEETQYF. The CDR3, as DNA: TGTGCCAGCAGCTTATTAACTAGTCCGGAGGAGACCCAGTACTTC.

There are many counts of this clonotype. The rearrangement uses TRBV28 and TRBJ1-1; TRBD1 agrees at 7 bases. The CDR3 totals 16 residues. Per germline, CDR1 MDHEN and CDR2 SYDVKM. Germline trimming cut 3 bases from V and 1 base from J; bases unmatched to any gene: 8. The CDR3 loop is CASSFTWGQTNTEAFF. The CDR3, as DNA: TGTGCCAGCAGTTTCACCTGGGGACAGACGAACACTGAAGCTTTCTTT.

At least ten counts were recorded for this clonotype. The CDR3 DNA follows: TGCGCCAGCAGCTTGGCTGGGACAAACGAAGCTTTCTTT. It codes for CASSLAGTNEAFF. The V gene is TRBV5-1, the J gene TRBJ1-1; tentatively, D is TRBD1 (6 bases). The V end lost 0 bases, the J end lost 8 bases, and 11 bases lay between the germline ends. The CDR3 loop spans 13 amino acids. Germline CDR1 SGHRS, CDR2 YFSETQ.

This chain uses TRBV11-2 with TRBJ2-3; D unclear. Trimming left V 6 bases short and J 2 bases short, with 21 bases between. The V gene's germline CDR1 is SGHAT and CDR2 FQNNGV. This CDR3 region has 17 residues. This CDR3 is CASSERGGPTSTDTQYF. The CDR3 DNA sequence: TGTGCCAGCAGTGAACGAGGTGGCCCCACTTCCACAGATACGCAGTATTTT. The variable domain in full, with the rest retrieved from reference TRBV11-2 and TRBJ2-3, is EAGVAQSPRYKIIEKRQSVAFWCNPISGHATLYWYQQILGQGPKLLIQFQNNGVVDDSQLPKDRFSAERLKGVDSTLKIQPAKLEDSAVYLCASSERGGPTSTDTQYFGPGTRLTVL.

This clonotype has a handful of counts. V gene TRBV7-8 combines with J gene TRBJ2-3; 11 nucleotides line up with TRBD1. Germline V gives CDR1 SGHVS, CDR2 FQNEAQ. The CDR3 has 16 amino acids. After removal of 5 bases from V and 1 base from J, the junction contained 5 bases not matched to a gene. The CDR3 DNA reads TGTGCCAGCAGCCAAAGGACAGGGGGCGGCACAGATACGCAGTATTTT. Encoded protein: CASSQRTGGGTDTQYF.

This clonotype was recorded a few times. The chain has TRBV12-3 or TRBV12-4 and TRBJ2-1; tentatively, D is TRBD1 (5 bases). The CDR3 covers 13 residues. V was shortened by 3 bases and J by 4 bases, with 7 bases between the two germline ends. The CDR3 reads CASSLTVYNEQFF. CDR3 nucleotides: TGTGCCAGCAGTTTGACAGTGTACAATGAGCAGTTCTTC.